This T cell receptor beta chain originates from a study of CD8+ T cells in alopecia areata. Per germline, CDR1 KGHSH and CDR2 LQKENI. The CDR3 loop spans 14 amino acids. V dropped 2 bases and J dropped 0 bases, with 6 bases sitting between them. Study results and caveats: It was lesional scalp, especially alopecia totalis/universalis, that showed higher clonality than normal scalp.

Indicated treatment: oral pan-JAK inhibitor, 5-10 mg twice daily. Lesional scalp tissue (obtained by punch biopsy) and peripheral blood were collected from alopecia areata patients. Following RNA extraction, reverse transcription yielded cDNA that acted as the sequencing template. Method: immunoSEQ multiplex PCR; TCRdb's copy keeps in-frame clones and lacks some. The sample has roughly 180,000 clones; 60% to 70% are singletons. In the case of this clone: Its antigen remains unidentified.

The clonotype originates from a human donor with alopecia areata. The sequencing used CD4+ T cells sorted from blood, collected at week 4, from a patient treated with tofacitinib. The chain uses TRBV18 and TRBJ2-3; D call uncertain. This chain's CDR3 is CASSPTASTDTQYF. The CDR3 DNA follows: TGTGCCAGCTCACCAACAGCTAGCACAGATACGCAGTATTTT.